This T cell receptor beta chain appears in the sequencing data of a study of cytomegalovirus exposure and HLA in healthy donors. Study-wide points: In an earlier analysis, about 87% or about 30%: the productive usage of most TCR beta V segments.

The PCR used 60 Vbeta and 13 Jbeta primers. Only in-frame clones appear in the TCRdb table, and some are missing; sequencing was by immunoSEQ multiplex PCR. The table lists 150,000 or so clones, 73% of them singletons. Turning to this clone: Its matching antigen is unknown.

CDR1 is SGHRS and CDR2 is YFSETQ in the germline V gene. Between the trimmed V and J ends, which lost 0 bases and 4 bases, there was a span of 10 bases. The CDR3 extends over 14 amino acids. The sequence came from a woman aged 18-29 years in good health and CMV-seronegative. The chain joins TRBV5-1 to TRBJ2-5; a weak D match, TRBD1 (5 bases). Sequencing used PBMCs. CDR3 sequence: CASSLEGNGETQYF. The CDR3 DNA reads TGCGCCAGCAGCTTGGAGGGGAACGGAGAGACCCAGTACTTC.